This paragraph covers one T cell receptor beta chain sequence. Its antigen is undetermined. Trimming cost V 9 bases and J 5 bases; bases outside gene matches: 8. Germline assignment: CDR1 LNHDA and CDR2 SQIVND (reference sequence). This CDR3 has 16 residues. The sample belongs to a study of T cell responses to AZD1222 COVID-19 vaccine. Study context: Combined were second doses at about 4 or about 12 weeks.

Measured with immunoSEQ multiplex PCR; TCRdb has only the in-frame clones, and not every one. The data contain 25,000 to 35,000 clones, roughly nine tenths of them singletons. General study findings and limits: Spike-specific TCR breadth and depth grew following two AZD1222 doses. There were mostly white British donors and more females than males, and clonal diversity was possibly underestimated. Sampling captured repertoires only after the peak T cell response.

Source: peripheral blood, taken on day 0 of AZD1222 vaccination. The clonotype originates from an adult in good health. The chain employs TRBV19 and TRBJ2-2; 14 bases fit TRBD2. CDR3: CARIGLAGGPTGELFF. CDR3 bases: TGTGCCAGGATCGGACTAGCGGGAGGCCCGACCGGGGAGCTGTTTTTT.